This T cell receptor (beta chain) originates from a study of blood T cell repertoires in COVID-19. On the study more broadly: COVID-19 samples collected from the United States, Italy and Spain covered acute and convalescent phases. The cDNA or gDNA used as material had been derived from T cells, B-cell-depleted T cells, or PBMCs.

Methods used by the authors: Nucleated cell counts were estimated from reference gene primer amplification. Clones were read by immunoSEQ multiplex PCR, and TCRdb kept only the in-frame ones, dropping some. From that table come the V and J calls and clone size; the DNA was used to work out D and trimming. The table lists about 59,000 clones, approximately 80% of them singletons. This CDR3 region has 14 residues. The germline V gene has CDR1 MGHRA and CDR2 YSYEKL. V lost 1 base to trimming and J lost 5 bases; unmatched junction nucleotides: 2. This sequence joins TRBV4-1 and TRBJ1-1; 9 bases agree with TRBD1. The sample comprised peripheral blood. The clonotype comes from a man older than 75 with acute or convalescent COVID-19. CDR3 bases: TGCGCCAGCAGCCAAGCGACAGGGGGGACTGAAGCTTTCTTT. It translates to CASSQATGGTEAFF.